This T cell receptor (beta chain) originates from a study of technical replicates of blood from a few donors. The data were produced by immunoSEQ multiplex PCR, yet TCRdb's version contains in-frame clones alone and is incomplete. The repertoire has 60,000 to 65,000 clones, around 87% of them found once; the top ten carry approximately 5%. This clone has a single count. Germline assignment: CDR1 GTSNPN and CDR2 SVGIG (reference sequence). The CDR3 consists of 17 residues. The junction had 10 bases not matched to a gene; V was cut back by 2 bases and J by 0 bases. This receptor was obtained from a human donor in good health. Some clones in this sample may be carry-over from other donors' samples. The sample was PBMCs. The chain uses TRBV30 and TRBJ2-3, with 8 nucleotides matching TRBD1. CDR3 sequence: CAWSTPGQGASTDTQYF. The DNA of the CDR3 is TGTGCCTGGAGTACTCCGGGGCAGGGGGCTAGCACAGATACGCAGTATTTT.